The present T cell receptor (beta chain) was sequenced within a study of T-cell reconstitution after alpha-beta-depleted transplantation in children. Findings of the study overall: Several hundred expanded graft clones reportedly supplied alpha-beta T cells about two months after transplant. Some patients showed high day-60 TCRbeta diversity, which derived from surviving recipient T cells and thymic progenitors. At the one-year point after transplant, T-cell counts and TCRbeta diversity were found to come mostly from T cells that had been newly produced.

TCRbeta library preparation incorporated unique molecular identifiers. TCRdb processed the PCR reads anew with MiXCR; each CDR3 protein has one entry. The sample yields hundreds of thousands of distinct CDR3 sequences, 10% to 15% seen once. To note about this clonotype: The antigen remains undetermined.

The CDR3 has 16 amino acids. Germline CDR1 reads SQVTM; CDR2 reads ANQGSEA. Trimming cost V 0 bases and J 3 bases; bases outside gene matches: 4. Here the sequenced sample was PBMCs, mostly from graft donor cells, taken 360 days after TCRalphabeta/CD19-depleted stem cell transplant. The chain recombines TRBV29-1 with TRBJ2-2, with 10 bases fitting TRBD2. The receptor comes from a male patient aged 10-17 years who had a stem cell transplant for acute myeloid leukemia, so the T cells may come from the graft donor. The CDR3 DNA reads TGCAGCGTTGAAGACCCCCTAGCGGGAGACACCGGGGAGCTGTTTTTT. Residues: CSVEDPLAGDTGELFF.